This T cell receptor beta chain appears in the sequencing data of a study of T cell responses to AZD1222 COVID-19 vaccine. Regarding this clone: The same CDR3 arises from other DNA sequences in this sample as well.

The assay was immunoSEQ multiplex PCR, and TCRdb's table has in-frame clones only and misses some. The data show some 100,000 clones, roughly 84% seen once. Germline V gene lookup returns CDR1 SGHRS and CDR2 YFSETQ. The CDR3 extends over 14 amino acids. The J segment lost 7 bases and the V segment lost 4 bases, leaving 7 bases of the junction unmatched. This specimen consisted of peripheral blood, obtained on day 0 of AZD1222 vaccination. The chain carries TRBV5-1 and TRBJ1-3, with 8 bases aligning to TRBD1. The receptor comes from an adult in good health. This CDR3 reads CASSLRGLGNTIYF. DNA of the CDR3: TGCGCCAGCAGCCTCAGGGGGCTCGGCAACACCATATATTTT. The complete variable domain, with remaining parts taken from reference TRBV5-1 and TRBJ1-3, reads KAGVTQTPRYLIKTRGQQVTLSCSPISGHRSVSWYQQTPGQGLQFLFEYFSETQRNKGNFPGRFSGRQFSNSRSEMNVSTLELGDSALYLCASSLRGLGNTIYFGEGSWLTVV.